The 29 T cell receptor beta chains listed next were all sequenced from one sample in a study of T cell responses to AZD1222 COVID-19 vaccine. Assay: immunoSEQ multiplex PCR; the TCRdb copy retains only in-frame clones and omits some. The sample includes about 140,000 clones, more than 80% of them seen just once. The sequenced sample was peripheral blood, obtained 28 days after the second dose of the MenACWY control vaccine. Receptor source: an adult who received the MenACWY meningococcal vaccine as a control.

The chain is built from TRBV18 and TRBJ1-2, with 7 nucleotides matching TRBD1. Germline V lookup: CDR1 KGHSH, CDR2 LQKENI. The length of the CDR3 is 16 residues. Unmatched junction bases numbered 8, after V lost 4 bases and J lost 0 bases. The CDR3: CASSQVGQPANYGYTF. The CDR3 DNA sequence: TGTGCCAGCTCACAAGTGGGACAGCCAGCTAACTATGGCTACACCTTC.

The chain couples TRBV27 to TRBJ2-7; tentatively, D is TRBD2 (8 bases). Germline V gene lookup returns CDR1 MNHEY and CDR2 SMNVEV (reference sequence). Trimming stripped 6 bases from V and 1 base from J, with 19 bases between. The CDR3 sequence is 16 residues long. CDR3 sequence: CASSGGDRVRSYEQYF. CDR3 DNA sequence: TGTGCCAGCAGCGGGGGGGACAGAGTTAGGTCCTACGAGCAGTACTTC.

The chain links TRBV6-1 to TRBJ1-3; D is perhaps TRBD1 (5 bases). Trimming pared 2 bases from V and 3 bases from J, leaving 11 bases between. The CDR3 is 15 amino acids. The V gene's germline CDR1 is MNHNS and CDR2 SASEGT. The CDR3 protein is CASSENFDSGNTIYF. The CDR3 nucleotides read TGTGCCAGCAGTGAAAACTTTGACAGTGGAAACACCATATATTTT.

The chain combines TRBV30 with TRBJ2-7, with D perhaps matching TRBD2 (5 bases). CDR1 and CDR2 from the germline V gene are GTSNPN and SVGIG (reference sequence). This CDR3 region has 13 residues. V lost 1 base to trimming and J lost 4 bases, with 11 bases between them. In DNA, the CDR3 is TGTGCCTGGAGTGCTTTTGAGGGATACGAGCAGTACTTC. Amino acids: CAWSAFEGYEQYF. The entire variable domain, with the rest obtained from reference TRBV30 and TRBJ2-7, is as follows: SQTIHQWPATLVQPVGSPLSLECTVEGTSNPNLYWYRQAAGRGLQLLFYSVGIGQISSEVPQNLSASRPQDRQFILSSKKLLLSDSGFYLCAWSAFEGYEQYFGPGTRLTVT.

The chain has TRBV6-1 and TRBJ1-1, with D uncertain. The germline V and J ends were trimmed by 3 bases and 2 bases, with 7 bases remaining between them. The length of the CDR3 is 13 residues. The germline V gene encodes CDR1 MNHNS and CDR2 SASEGT. CDR3 residues: CASSEGSNTEAFF. The CDR3 region has the DNA TGTGCCAGCAGTGAGGGCAGTAACACTGAAGCTTTCTTT.

The chain has TRBV12-3 or TRBV12-4 and TRBJ2-1; either TRBD1 or TRBD2 may fit D (5 bases each). Between the trimmed V and J ends, which lost 5 bases and 12 bases, there was a span of 17 bases. The CDR3 is 13 amino acids. CDR3 coding DNA: TGTGCCAGCAGTCGACGGAGTACAGGAGGGCAGTTCTTC. This encodes CASSRRSTGGQFF.

The chain combines TRBV4-1 with TRBJ2-3, with TRBD2 identical over 9 bases. The CDR3 totals 18 residues. The ends lost 0 bases at V and 2 bases at J; junction bases unmatched: 9. The germline V gene encodes CDR1 MGHRA and CDR2 YSYEKL. The CDR3 sequence: CASSQDVASGAYTDTQYF. The CDR3 DNA reads TGCGCCAGCAGCCAAGATGTGGCTAGCGGGGCCTACACAGATACGCAGTATTTT.

This sequence joins TRBV28 and TRBJ2-7; TRBD1 matches 9 bases. This CDR3 spans 15 amino acids. With 4 bases clipped from V and 1 base from J, the junction kept 5 bases outside the gene matches. Per germline, CDR1 MDHEN and CDR2 SYDVKM. Here the CDR3 reads CASSSPGQGSYEQYF. Here the CDR3 DNA reads TGTGCCAGCAGTTCCCCGGGACAGGGATCCTACGAGCAGTACTTC.

This chain uses TRBV3-1 (or the pseudogene TRBV3-2) with TRBJ1-3; no clear D gene. V gave up 4 bases and J gave up 0 bases, with 16 bases separating them. Germline V gene sequence: CDR1 LGHDT, CDR2 YNNKEL (reference sequence). This CDR3 has 17 amino acids. The CDR3 DNA sequence: TGTGCCAGCAGCCGCAGTTCCGACATCTACTCTGGAAACACCATATATTTT. This encodes CASSRSSDIYSGNTIYF.

The chain is built from TRBV18 and TRBJ2-7, with 9 positions matching TRBD1. The CDR3 has 15 residues. The germline gives CDR1 KGHSH, CDR2 LQKENI. V was pared by 2 bases and J by 5 bases, with 7 bases of the junction left unmatched. CDR3 loop: CASSPITGQGHEQYF. CDR3 DNA: TGTGCCAGCTCACCAATCACGGGACAGGGTCACGAGCAGTACTTC. Based on the CDR3 plus reference TRBV18 and TRBJ2-7, the full variable domain is NAGVMQNPRHLVRRRGQEARLRCSPMKGHSHVYWYRQLPEEGLKFMVYLQKENIIDESGMPKERFSAEFPKEGPSILRIQQVVRGDSAAYFCASSPITGQGHEQYFGPGTRLTVT.

The chain carries TRBV18 and TRBJ2-3, with D perhaps matching TRBD2 (5 bases). The CDR3 is 15 amino acids. V dropped 3 bases and J dropped 1 base, with 11 bases sitting between them. Germline CDR1 and CDR2: KGHSH and LQKENI. CDR3 sequence reads: CASSPEGIGTDTQYF. The CDR3 region has the DNA TGTGCCAGCTCACCTGAGGGAATTGGCACAGATACGCAGTATTTT.

This clone was seen a handful of times. The chain carries TRBV5-1 and TRBJ1-2; no clear D. CDR1 is SGHRS, CDR2 YFSETQ, per germline. The V end lost 1 base, the J end lost 0 bases, and 7 bases lay between the germline ends. The CDR3 length is 14 residues. CDR3 DNA sequence: TGCGCCAGCAGCTTGTCCGATGCTAACTATGGCTACACCTTC. It codes for CASSLSDANYGYTF.

The rearrangement links TRBV7-9 to TRBJ2-5; no clear D gene. V shed 1 base and J shed 5 bases, with 8 bases lying between them. CDR1 and CDR2 from the germline V gene are SEHNR and FQNEAQ (reference sequence). There are 13 residues in the CDR3. The DNA of the CDR3 is TGTGCCAGCAGCTTAGGGCTGGCGGAGACCCAGTACTTC. Protein sequence: CASSLGLAETQYF.

The chain employs TRBV12-5 and TRBJ1-3; D is undetermined. The CDR3 has 15 residues. V was clipped by 7 bases and J by 3 bases, with 16 bases between them. Germline CDR1 and CDR2: LGHNT and FRNRAP. CDR3 in amino acids: CASAWEGWGGNTIYF. CDR3 DNA sequence: TGTGCTAGTGCCTGGGAGGGTTGGGGTGGAAACACCATATATTTT.

V gene TRBV4-3 combines with J gene TRBJ1-4, with 7 bases aligning to TRBD1. Germline assignment: CDR1 LGHNA and CDR2 YSLEER. This CDR3 region has 15 residues. V gave up 2 bases and J gave up 10 bases; unmatched junction bases: 10. The DNA of the CDR3 is TGCGCCAGCAGCCAACAGACAGGGACGAGAGTAAAACTGTTTTTT. Translation gives CASSQQTGTRVKLFF.

This chain connects TRBV11-2 to TRBJ2-7; the D is unclear. CDR1 and CDR2 from the germline V gene are SGHAT and FQNNGV. Trimming left V 6 bases short and J 0 bases short, with 12 bases between. The CDR3 is 14 amino acids. The CDR3 reads CASRPPSNSYEQYF. As DNA, the CDR3 is TGTGCCAGCAGACCGCCGAGCAACTCCTACGAGCAGTACTTC.

The chain links TRBV28 to TRBJ1-4, with D unresolved. V lost 6 bases and J 0 bases, leaving 14 bases between the germline ends. The V gene's germline CDR1 is MDHEN and CDR2 SYDVKM. The CDR3 contains 16 residues. CDR3: CASRTHQAATNEKLFF. The CDR3 DNA sequence: TGTGCCAGCAGGACCCATCAGGCGGCAACTAATGAAAAACTGTTTTTT.

This chain joins TRBV24-1 and TRBJ2-5, with D possibly TRBD2 on 5 matching bases. Germline V gene data show CDR1 as KGHDR and CDR2 as SFDVKD. Trimming stripped 2 bases from V and 7 bases from J, with 10 bases between. The CDR3 has 13 residues. CDR3 sequence: CATSDWVEGTQYF. The CDR3 DNA reads as TGTGCCACCAGTGATTGGGTCGAGGGGACCCAGTACTTC.

The chain uses TRBV9 and TRBJ1-1; D might be TRBD1 (6 bases). The length of the CDR3 is 16 residues. Germline CDR1 SGDLS, CDR2 YYNGEE. V was cut by 4 bases and J by 4 bases, with 20 bases left in between. CDR3 sequence: CASSPHGWGGGTEAFF. The CDR3 coding sequence is TGTGCCAGCAGCCCCCATGGTTGGGGGGGCGGCACTGAAGCTTTCTTT. The full variable domain, in which reference TRBV9 and TRBJ1-1 provide the parts outside the CDR3, is DSGVTQTPKHLITATGQRVTLRCSPRSGDLSVYWYQQSLDQGLQFLIQYYNGEERAKGNILERFSAQQFPDLHSELNLSSLELGDSALYFCASSPHGWGGGTEAFFGQGTRLTVV.

CDR3 protein: CASSPQGAADEKLFF. As DNA, the CDR3 is TGTGCCAGCAGCCCCCAGGGGGCGGCGGATGAAAAACTGTTTTTT. The gene calls are TRBV11-2 and TRBJ1-4; 8 bases align to TRBD1. Germline V gene sequence: CDR1 SGHAT, CDR2 FQNNGV. This CDR3 is 15 amino acids long. With V trimmed by 5 bases and J by 6 bases, 8 bases remained unmatched.

The rearrangement links TRBV9 to TRBJ2-3, with 12 bases matching TRBD2. Trimming removed 6 bases from V and 4 bases from J; junction bases left unmatched: 15. Germline loops: CDR1 SGDLS, CDR2 YYNGEE. This CDR3 region has 18 residues. The CDR3 DNA is TGTGCCAGCACGCAAGGACTAGCGGGATCGCTTGGTGCAGATACGCAGTATTTT. This translates into CASTQGLAGSLGADTQYF.

V and J are TRBV7-3 and TRBJ2-6; D is undetermined. Trimming pared 5 bases from V and 4 bases from J, leaving 12 bases between. The CDR3 totals 15 residues. CDR1 SGHTA and CDR2 FQGTGA come from the germline V gene. The CDR3 nucleotides are TGTGCCAGCAGCCCAGGTGGGGTAGGGGCCAACGTCCTGACTTTC. This translates into CASSPGGVGANVLTF.

The chain uses TRBV2 and TRBJ2-1, with a weak D call TRBD2 (6 bases). Per the germline V gene, CDR1 is SNHLY and CDR2 is FYNNEI. The ends were cut back, 2 bases at V and 1 base at J, with 12 bases in the middle. There are 16 residues in the CDR3. The CDR3: CASSERGSGSYNEQFF. The CDR3 nucleotides read TGTGCCAGCAGTGAACGGGGGTCAGGGTCCTACAATGAGCAGTTCTTC.

V usage is TRBV18 and J usage is TRBJ2-2; unclear D gene. V was pared by 3 bases and J by 5 bases, with 4 bases between. Germline values: CDR1 KGHSH, CDR2 LQKENI. The CDR3 covers 12 residues. CDR3 protein: CASSPRTGELFF. As DNA, the CDR3 is TGTGCCAGCTCACCGAGGACCGGGGAGCTGTTTTTT.

This chain connects TRBV3-1 (or the pseudogene TRBV3-2) to TRBJ2-7; D unclear. The V gene lost 5 bases and the J gene lost 4 bases, with 9 bases spanning the gap. This CDR3 comprises 12 residues. The germline V gene encodes CDR1 LGHDT and CDR2 YNNKEL (reference sequence). In DNA form, the CDR3 reads TGTGCCAGCAGCGCGGACGGGTACGAGCAGTACTTC. Its protein product is CASSADGYEQYF.

The rearrangement links TRBV28 to TRBJ1-4; 7 bases fit TRBD1. From germline, CDR1 is MDHEN and CDR2 SYDVKM. The CDR3 contains 14 residues. V shed 5 bases and J 10 bases; nucleotides not matched to a gene: 10. CDR3 DNA: TGTGCCAGCAGTCGTGAGGGGGCGAGTGGAAAACTGTTTTTT. It encodes CASSREGASGKLFF.

This chain links TRBV19 with TRBJ2-2, with 8 bases matching TRBD2. Trimming removed 6 bases from V and 7 bases from J; junction bases left unmatched: 4. This CDR3 has 13 amino acids. CDR1 is LNHDA and CDR2 is SQIVND in the germline V gene (reference sequence). The CDR3 reads CASSRLAYGELFF. CDR3 coding DNA: TGTGCCAGTAGCCGACTAGCGTACGGGGAGCTGTTTTTT.

This clone was seen a few times. The CDR3: CASSQDRRGLNPYEQYF. In nucleotides, the CDR3 is TGCGCCAGCAGCCAAGATCGTAGGGGACTGAACCCCTACGAGCAGTACTTC. This chain links TRBV4-3 with TRBJ2-7; the D gene is possibly TRBD2 (6 bases). The ends were cut back, 0 bases at V and 2 bases at J, with 17 bases in the middle. This CDR3 is 17 amino acids long. The V gene's germline CDR1 is LGHNA and CDR2 YSLEER.

The V and J genes are TRBV7-8 and TRBJ2-2, with 8 bases lining up with TRBD2. Germline-derived CDR1 and CDR2 are SGHVS and FQNEAQ. Trimming took 2 bases from V and 6 from J; bases not matched to a gene: 5. The CDR3 extends over 15 amino acids. The CDR3 DNA reads as TGTGCCAGCAGCTTACAAGCGGGAGTGTCCGGGGAGCTGTTTTTT. This encodes CASSLQAGVSGELFF.